Sequencing of this TCR beta chain was carried out in a study of blood T cell repertoires in COVID-19. Study information: T cells, B-cell-depleted T cells, or PBMCs supplied cDNA or gDNA.

Repertoires were generated with immunoSEQ multiplex PCR, while TCRdb's copy carries only in-frame clones and drops some. The sample yields 350,000 to 450,000 clones, roughly four fifths seen once. The CDR3 runs to 15 residues. V was trimmed by 4 bases and J by 5 bases, leaving 14 bases between them. CDR1 is LGHDT and CDR2 is YNNKEL in the germline V gene (reference sequence). Which cohort a participant joined came from the clinical history participants gave. This TCR was recovered from a woman between 45 and 65 years old who had recovered from COVID-19. The material sequenced was PBMCs or T cells enriched from blood (not recorded which). V is TRBV3-1 (or the pseudogene TRBV3-2) and J is TRBJ2-2; the D gene is possibly TRBD1 (6 bases). CDR3 nucleotides: TGTGCCAGCAGCCGGGGACACCCGGGTACCGGGGAGCTGTTTTTT. Protein sequence: CASSRGHPGTGELFF.